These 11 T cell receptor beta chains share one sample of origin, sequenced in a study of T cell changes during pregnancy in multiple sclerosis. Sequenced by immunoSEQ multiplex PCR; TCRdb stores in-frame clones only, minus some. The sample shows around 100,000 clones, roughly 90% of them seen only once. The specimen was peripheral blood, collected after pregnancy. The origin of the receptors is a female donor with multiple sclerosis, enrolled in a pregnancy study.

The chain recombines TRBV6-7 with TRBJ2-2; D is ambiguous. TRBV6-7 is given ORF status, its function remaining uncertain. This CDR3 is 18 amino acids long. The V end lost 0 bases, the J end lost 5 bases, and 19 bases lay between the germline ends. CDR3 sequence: CASSYSTPVADETGELFF. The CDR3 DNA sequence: TGTGCCAGCAGTTACTCCACCCCCGTGGCAGATGAAACCGGGGAGCTGTTTTTT.

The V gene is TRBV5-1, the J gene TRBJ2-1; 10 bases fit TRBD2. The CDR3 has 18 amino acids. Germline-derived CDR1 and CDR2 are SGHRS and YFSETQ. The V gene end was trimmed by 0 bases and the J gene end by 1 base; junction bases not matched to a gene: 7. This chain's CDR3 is CASSLEGLAIDSYNEQFF. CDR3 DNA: TGCGCCAGCAGCTTGGAGGGACTAGCGATAGATTCCTACAATGAGCAGTTCTTC.

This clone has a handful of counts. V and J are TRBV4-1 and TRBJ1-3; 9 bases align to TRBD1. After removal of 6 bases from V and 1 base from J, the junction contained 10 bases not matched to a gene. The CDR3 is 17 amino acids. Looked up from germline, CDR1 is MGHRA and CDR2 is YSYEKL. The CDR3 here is CASSQLLQGASGNTIYF. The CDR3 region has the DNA TGCGCCAGCAGTCAGCTCCTACAGGGGGCTTCTGGAAACACCATATATTTT.

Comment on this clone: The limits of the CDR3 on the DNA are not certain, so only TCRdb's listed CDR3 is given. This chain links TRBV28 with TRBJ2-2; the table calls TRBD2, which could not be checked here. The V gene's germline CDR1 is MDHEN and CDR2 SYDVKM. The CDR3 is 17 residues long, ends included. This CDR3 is CASSTSGGLSNTGELFF.

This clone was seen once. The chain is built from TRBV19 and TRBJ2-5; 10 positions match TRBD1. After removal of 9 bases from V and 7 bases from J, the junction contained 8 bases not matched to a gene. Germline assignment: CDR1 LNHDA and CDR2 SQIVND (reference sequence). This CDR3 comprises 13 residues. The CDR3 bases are TGTGCCAGCAGACAGGGGGCTACTGGGACCCAGTACTTC. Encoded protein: CASRQGATGTQYF. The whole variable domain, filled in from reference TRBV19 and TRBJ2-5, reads DGGITQSPKYLFRKEGQNVTLSCEQNLNHDAMYWYRQDPGQGLRLIYYSQIVNDFQKGDIAEGYSVSREKKESFPLTVTSAQKNPTAFYLCASRQGATGTQYFGPGTRLLVL.

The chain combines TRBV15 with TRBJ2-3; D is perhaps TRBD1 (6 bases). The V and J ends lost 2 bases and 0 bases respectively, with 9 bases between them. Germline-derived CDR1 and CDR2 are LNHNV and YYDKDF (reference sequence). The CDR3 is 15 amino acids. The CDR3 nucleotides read TGTGCCACCAGCAGAAATGGACAGAGCACAGATACGCAGTATTTT. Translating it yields CATSRNGQSTDTQYF.

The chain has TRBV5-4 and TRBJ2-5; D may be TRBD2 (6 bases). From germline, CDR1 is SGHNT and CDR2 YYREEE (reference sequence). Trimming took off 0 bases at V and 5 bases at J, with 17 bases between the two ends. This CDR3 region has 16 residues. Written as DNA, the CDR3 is TGTGCCAGCAGCTTGGTCTCTGTGACTAGTATGGAGACCCAGTACTTC. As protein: CASSLVSVTSMETQYF. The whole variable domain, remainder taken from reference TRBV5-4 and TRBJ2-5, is ETGVTQSPTHLIKTRGQQVTLRCSSQSGHNTVSWYQQALGQGPQFIFQYYREEENGRGNFPPRFSGLQFPNYSSELNVNALELDDSALYLCASSLVSVTSMETQYFGPGTRLLVL.

The CDR3 coding sequence is TGTGCCAGCAGCTCTACAGGGAACACCGGGGAGCTGTTTTTT. It translates to CASSSTGNTGELFF. The genes are TRBV9 and TRBJ2-2; tentatively, D is TRBD1 (5 bases). The CDR3 consists of 14 residues. Trimming pared 4 bases from V and 1 base from J, leaving 8 bases between. From germline, CDR1 is SGDLS and CDR2 YYNGEE.

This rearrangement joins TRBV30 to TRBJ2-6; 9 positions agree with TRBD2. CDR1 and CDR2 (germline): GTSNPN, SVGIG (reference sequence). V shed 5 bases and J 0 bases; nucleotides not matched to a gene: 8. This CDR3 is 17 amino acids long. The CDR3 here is CAWGGTSKSSGANVLTF. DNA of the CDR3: TGTGCCTGGGGAGGGACTAGCAAAAGCTCTGGGGCCAACGTCCTGACTTTC.

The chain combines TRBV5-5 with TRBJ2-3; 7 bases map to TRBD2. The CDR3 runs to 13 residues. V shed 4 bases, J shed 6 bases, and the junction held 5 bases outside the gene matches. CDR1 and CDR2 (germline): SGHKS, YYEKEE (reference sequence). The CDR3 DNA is TGTGCCAGCAGCAGAACCGGGGGGGATACGCAGTATTTT. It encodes CASSRTGGDTQYF.

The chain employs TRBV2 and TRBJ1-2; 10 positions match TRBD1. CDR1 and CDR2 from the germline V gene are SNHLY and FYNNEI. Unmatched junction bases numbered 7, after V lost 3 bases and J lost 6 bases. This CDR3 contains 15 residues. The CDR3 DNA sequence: TGTGCCAGCAGTGATTGGGGGACAGGGGAGGATGGCTACACCTTC. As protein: CASSDWGTGEDGYTF.